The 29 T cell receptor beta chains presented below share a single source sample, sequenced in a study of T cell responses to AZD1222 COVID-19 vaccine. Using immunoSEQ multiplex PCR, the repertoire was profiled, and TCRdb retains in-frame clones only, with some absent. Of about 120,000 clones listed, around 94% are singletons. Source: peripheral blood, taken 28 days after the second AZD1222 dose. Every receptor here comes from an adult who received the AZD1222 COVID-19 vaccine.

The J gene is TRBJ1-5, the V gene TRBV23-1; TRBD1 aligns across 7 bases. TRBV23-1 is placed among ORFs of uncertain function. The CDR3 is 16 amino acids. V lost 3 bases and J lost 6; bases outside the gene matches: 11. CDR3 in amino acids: CASSQQETGVIQPQHF. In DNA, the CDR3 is TGCGCCAGCAGTCAGCAAGAAACAGGGGTAATTCAGCCCCAGCATTTT.

CDR3 nucleotide sequence: TGTGCCAGCAGTTCAGAATCAGAGACCCAGTACTTC. Its protein is CASSSESETQYF. This chain uses TRBV12-3 or TRBV12-4 with TRBJ2-5; D unresolved. The CDR3 is made up of 12 amino acids. V was clipped by 4 bases and J by 4 bases, with 7 bases between them.

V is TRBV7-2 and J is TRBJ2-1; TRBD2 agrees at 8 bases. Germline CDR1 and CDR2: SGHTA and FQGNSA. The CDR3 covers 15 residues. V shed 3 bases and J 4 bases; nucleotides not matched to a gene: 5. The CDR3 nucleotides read TGTGCCAGCAGCTTTAGCGGGACCCAATACAATGAGCAGTTCTTC. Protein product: CASSFSGTQYNEQFF. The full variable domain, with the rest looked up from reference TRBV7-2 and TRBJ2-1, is GAGVSQSPSNKVTEKGKDVELRCDPISGHTALYWYRQSLGQGLEFLIYFQGNSAPDKSGLPSDRFSAERTGGSVSTLTIQRTQQEDSAVYLCASSFSGTQYNEQFFGPGTRLTVL.

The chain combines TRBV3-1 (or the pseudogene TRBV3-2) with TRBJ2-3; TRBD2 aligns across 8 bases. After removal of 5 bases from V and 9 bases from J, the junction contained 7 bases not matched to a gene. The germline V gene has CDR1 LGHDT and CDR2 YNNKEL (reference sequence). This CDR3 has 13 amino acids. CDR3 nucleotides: TGTGCCAGCAGCGTCTCGACTAGCGAAACGCAGTATTTT. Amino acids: CASSVSTSETQYF.

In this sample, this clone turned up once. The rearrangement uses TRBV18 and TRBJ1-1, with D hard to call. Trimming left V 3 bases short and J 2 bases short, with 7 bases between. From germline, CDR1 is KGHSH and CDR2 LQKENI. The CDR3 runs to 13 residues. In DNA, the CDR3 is TGTGCCAGCTCACCCCAATCCAACACTGAAGCTTTCTTT. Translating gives CASSPQSNTEAFF.

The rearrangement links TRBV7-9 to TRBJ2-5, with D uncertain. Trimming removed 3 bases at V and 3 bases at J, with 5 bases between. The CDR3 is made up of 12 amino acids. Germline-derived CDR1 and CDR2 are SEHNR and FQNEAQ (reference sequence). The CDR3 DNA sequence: TGTGCCAGCAGCTTTTCGAAAGAGACCCAGTACTTC. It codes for CASSFSKETQYF. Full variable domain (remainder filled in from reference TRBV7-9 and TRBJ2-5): DTGVSQNPRHKITKRGQNVTFRCDPISEHNRLYWYRQTLGQGPEFLTYFQNEAQLEKSRLLSDRFSAERPKGSFSTLEIQRTEQGDSAMYLCASSFSKETQYFGPGTRLLVL.

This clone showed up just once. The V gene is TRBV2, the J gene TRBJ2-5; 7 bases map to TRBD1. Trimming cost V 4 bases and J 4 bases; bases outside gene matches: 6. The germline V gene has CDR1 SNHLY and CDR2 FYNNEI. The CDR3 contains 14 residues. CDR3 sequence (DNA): TGTGCCAGCAGTGCCGACAGGGAGATAGAGACCCAGTACTTC. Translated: CASSADREIETQYF. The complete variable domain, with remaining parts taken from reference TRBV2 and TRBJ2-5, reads EPEVTQTPSHQVTQMGQEVILRCVPISNHLYFYWYRQILGQKVEFLVSFYNNEISEKSEIFDDQFSVERPDGSNFTLKIRSTKLEDSAMYFCASSADREIETQYFGPGTRLLVL.

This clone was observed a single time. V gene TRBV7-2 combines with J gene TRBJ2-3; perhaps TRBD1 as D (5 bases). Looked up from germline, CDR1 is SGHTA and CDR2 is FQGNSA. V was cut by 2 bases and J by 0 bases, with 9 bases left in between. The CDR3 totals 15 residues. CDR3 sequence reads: CASSLQGPSTDTQYF. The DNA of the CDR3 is TGTGCCAGCAGCTTACAGGGTCCCAGCACAGATACGCAGTATTTT. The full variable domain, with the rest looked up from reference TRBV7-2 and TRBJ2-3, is GAGVSQSPSNKVTEKGKDVELRCDPISGHTALYWYRQSLGQGLEFLIYFQGNSAPDKSGLPSDRFSAERTGGSVSTLTIQRTQQEDSAVYLCASSLQGPSTDTQYFGPGTRLTVL.

CDR3 sequence: CAWGQGAQATNEKLFF. DNA for the CDR3: TGTGCCTGGGGACAGGGGGCACAAGCAACTAATGAAAAACTGTTTTTT. The chain employs TRBV30 and TRBJ1-4; 11 nucleotides match TRBD1. The CDR3 runs to 16 residues. Trimming removed 5 bases from V and 0 bases from J; junction bases left unmatched: 5. CDR1 is GTSNPN, CDR2 SVGIG, per germline (reference sequence).

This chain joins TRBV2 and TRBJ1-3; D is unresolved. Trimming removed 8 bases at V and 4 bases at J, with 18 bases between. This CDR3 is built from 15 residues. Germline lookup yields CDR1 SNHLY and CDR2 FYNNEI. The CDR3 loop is CASDLEALSGNTIYF. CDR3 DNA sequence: TGTGCCAGCGACCTAGAGGCACTCAGCGGAAACACCATATATTTT.

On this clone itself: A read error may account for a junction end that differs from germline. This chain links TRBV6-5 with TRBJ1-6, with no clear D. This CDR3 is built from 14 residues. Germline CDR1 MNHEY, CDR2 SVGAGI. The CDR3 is CASSYVQEKSPLHF. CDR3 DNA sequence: TGTGCTAGCAGTTACGTCCAGGAGAAGTCACCCCTCCACTTT.

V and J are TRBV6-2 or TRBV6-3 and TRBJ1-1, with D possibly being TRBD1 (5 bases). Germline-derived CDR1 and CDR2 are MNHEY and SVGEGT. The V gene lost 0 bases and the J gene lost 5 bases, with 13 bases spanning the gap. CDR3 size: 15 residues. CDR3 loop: CASSYSHSGQTEAFF. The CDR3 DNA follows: TGTGCCAGCAGTTACTCGCATTCAGGGCAAACTGAAGCTTTCTTT.

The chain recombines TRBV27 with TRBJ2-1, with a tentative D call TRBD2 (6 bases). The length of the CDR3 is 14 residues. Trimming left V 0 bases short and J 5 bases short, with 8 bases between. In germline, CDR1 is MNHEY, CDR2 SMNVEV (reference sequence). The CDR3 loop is CASSLSGGHNEQFF. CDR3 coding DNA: TGTGCCAGCAGTTTATCCGGGGGACACAATGAGCAGTTCTTC.

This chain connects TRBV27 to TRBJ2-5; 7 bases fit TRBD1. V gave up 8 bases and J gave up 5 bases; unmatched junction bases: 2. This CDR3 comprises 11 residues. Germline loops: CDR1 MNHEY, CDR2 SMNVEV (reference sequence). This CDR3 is CASVQGETQYF. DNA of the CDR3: TGTGCCAGCGTACAGGGGGAGACCCAGTACTTC.

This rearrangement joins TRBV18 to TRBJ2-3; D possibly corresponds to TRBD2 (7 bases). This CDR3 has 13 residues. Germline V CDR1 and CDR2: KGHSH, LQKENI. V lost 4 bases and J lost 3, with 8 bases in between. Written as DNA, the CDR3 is TGTGCCAGCTCACAGGGGGGGACAGATACGCAGTATTTT. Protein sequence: CASSQGGTDTQYF.

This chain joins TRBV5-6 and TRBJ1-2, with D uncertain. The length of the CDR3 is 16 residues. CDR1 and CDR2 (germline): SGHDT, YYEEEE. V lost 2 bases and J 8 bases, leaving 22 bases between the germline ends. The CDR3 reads CASSFWELLKKVGYTF. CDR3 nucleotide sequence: TGTGCCAGCAGCTTTTGGGAACTCCTAAAAAAGGTCGGCTACACCTTC. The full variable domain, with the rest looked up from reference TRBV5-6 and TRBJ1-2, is DAGVTQSPTHLIKTRGQQVTLRCSPKSGHDTVSWYQQALGQGPQFIFQYYEEEERQRGNFPDRFSGHQFPNYSSELNVNALLLGDSALYLCASSFWELLKKVGYTFGSGTRLTVV.

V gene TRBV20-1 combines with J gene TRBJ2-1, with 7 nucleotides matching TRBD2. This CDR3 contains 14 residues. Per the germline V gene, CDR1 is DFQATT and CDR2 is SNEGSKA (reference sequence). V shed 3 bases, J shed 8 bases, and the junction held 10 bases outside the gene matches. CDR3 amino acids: CSASSGRQRDEQFF. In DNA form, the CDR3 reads TGCAGTGCTAGTTCCGGGAGGCAGAGGGATGAGCAGTTCTTC.

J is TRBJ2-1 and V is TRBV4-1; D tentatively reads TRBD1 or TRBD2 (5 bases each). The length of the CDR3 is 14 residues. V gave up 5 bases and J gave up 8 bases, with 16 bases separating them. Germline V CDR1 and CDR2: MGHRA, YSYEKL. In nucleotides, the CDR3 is TGCGCCAGCAGCTTAAGCACCGGGGCGGATGAGCAGTTCTTC. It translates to CASSLSTGADEQFF.

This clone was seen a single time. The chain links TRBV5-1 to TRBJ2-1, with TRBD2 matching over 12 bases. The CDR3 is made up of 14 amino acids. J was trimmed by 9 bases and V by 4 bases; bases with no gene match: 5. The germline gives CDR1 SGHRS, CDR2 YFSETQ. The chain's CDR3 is CASSPLAGGTEQFF. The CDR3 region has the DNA TGCGCCAGCAGCCCCCTAGCGGGAGGGACTGAGCAGTTCTTC.

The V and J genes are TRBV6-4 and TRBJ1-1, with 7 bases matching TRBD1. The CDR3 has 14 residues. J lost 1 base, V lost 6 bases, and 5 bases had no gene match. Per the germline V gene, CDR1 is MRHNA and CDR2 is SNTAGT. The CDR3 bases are TGTGCCAGCAGGGGGACAGATAAGAACACTGAAGCTTTCTTT. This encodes CASRGTDKNTEAFF.

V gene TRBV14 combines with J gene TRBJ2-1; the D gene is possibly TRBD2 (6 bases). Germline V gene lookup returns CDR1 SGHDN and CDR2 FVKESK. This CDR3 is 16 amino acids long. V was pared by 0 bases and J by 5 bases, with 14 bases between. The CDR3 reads CASSQEWRRGNNEQFF. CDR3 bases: TGTGCCAGCAGCCAAGAATGGAGGCGGGGTAACAATGAGCAGTTCTTC.

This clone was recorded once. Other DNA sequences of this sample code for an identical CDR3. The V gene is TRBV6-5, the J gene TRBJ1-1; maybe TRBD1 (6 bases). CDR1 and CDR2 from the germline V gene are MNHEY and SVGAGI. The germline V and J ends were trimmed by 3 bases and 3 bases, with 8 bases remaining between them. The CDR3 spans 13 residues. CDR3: CASSYRGDTEAFF. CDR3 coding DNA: TGTGCCAGCAGTTATAGGGGGGACACTGAAGCTTTCTTT.

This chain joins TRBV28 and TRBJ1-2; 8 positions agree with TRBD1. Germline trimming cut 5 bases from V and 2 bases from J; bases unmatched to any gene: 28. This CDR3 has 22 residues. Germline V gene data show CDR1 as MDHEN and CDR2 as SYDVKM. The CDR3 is CASSPTGQGFNGTRTGNYGYTF. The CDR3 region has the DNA TGTGCCAGCAGTCCTACCGGACAGGGATTTAACGGAACGAGGACGGGGAACTATGGCTACACCTTC.

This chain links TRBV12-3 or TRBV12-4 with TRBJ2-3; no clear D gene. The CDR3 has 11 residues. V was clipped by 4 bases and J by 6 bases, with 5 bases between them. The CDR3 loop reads CASSYMDTQYF. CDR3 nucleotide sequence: TGTGCCAGCAGTTACATGGATACGCAGTATTTT.

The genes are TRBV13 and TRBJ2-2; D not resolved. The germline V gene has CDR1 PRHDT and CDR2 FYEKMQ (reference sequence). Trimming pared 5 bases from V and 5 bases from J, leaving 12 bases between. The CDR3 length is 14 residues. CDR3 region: CASSTGDWTGELFF. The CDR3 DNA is TGTGCCAGCAGCACCGGAGACTGGACCGGGGAGCTGTTTTTT.

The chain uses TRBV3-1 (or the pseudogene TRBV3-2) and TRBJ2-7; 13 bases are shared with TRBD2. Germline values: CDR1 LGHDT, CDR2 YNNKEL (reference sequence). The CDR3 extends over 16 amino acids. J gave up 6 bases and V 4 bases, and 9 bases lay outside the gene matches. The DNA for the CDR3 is TGTGCCAGCAGCCCCCCCCTGACTAGCGGGAGGCCCGAGCAGTACTTC. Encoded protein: CASSPPLTSGRPEQYF.

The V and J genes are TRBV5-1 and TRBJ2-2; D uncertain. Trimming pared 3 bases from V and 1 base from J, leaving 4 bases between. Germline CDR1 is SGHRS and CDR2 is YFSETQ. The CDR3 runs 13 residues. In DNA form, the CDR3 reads TGCGCCAGCAGCTCCCAGAACACCGGGGAGCTGTTTTTT. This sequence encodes CASSSQNTGELFF.

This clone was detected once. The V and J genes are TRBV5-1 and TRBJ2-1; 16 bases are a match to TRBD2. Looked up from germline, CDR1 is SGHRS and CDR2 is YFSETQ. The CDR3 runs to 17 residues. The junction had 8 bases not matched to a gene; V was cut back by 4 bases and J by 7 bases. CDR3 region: CASSRGLAGGTLNEQFF. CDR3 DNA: TGCGCCAGCAGCCGGGGACTAGCGGGAGGGACTTTAAATGAGCAGTTCTTC.

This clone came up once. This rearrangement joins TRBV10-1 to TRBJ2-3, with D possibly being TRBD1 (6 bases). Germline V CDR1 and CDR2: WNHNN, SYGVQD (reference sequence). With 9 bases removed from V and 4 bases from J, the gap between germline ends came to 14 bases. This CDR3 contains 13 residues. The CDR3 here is CASSGQRADTQYF. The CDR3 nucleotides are TGCGCCAGTTCAGGACAGAGGGCAGATACGCAGTATTTT.